This paragraph covers one T cell receptor beta chain sequence. The source of the sample is a study of blood T cell repertoires in COVID-19. Whole-study context: Acute-phase and convalescent COVID-19 samples originated in the United States, Italy and Spain. T cells, B-cell-depleted T cells, or PBMCs supplied cDNA or gDNA.

The V and J ends lost 3 bases and 15 bases, in that order; junction bases with no gene match: 11. Germline V gives CDR1 SNHLY, CDR2 FYNNEI. This CDR3 contains 13 residues. In the authors' methods: By means of reference gene primer amplification, nucleated cell counts were estimated. Repertoires were generated with immunoSEQ multiplex PCR, while TCRdb's copy carries only in-frame clones and drops some. That table supplies the V and J calls and clone size; D and trimming were determined from the DNA. Of 66,000 or so clones listed, about 80% were seen once; the top ten hold around 9.6%. Sequenced: peripheral blood. The receptor comes from a human donor in a cohort sampled during active COVID-19. The V gene is TRBV2, the J gene TRBJ2-4; 7 bases map to TRBD2. The CDR3 here is CASSDIQGGKRYF. In DNA, the CDR3 is TGTGCCAGCAGTGATATCCAGGGAGGGAAAAGGTACTTC.